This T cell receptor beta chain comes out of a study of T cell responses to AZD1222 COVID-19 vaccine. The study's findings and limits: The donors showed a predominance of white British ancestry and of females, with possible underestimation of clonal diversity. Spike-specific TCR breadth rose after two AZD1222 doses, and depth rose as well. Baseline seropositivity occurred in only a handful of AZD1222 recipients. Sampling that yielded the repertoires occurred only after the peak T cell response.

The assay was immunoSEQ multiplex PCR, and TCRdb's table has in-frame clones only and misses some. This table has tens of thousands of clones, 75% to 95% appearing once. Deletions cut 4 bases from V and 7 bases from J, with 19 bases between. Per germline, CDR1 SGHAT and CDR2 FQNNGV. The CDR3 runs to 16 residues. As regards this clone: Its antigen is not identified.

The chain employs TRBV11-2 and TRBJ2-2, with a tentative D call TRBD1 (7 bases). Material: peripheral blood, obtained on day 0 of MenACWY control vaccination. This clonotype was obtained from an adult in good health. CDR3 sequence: CASSSRDSPVFGELFF. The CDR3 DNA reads TGTGCCAGCAGCTCGCGGGACAGCCCCGTTTTCGGGGAGCTGTTTTTT.